This is a list of T cell receptor beta chains from one sample in a study of response to subunit inactivated influenza vaccine. TCRdb reanalysed the RT-PCR reads using MiXCR and keeps one entry per CDR3 protein. The data show 560,000 or so distinct CDR3 sequences, with less than 8% seen just once and 10% to 15% held by the top ten. The sequences come from PBMCs from blood, collected about 24 months after vaccination. These receptors were collected from a man aged 45 to 70 who received an inactivated influenza vaccine. Each CDR3 is given with its conserved first and last residue. A D gene is named only where the DNA matches it firmly. Where a row states a size, it is once, few, many or the class of an expanded clone; other rows omit it.

J gene: TRBJ2-2; D gene: -; V gene: TRBV21-1; clone size: -; CDR3 protein: CASSRAGGPHSAGELFF; CDR3 DNA: TGTGCCAGCAGCAGAGCGGGAGGGCCTCATAGCGCCGGGGAGCTGTTTTTT
J gene: TRBJ1-4; D gene: -; V gene: TRBV28; clone size: -; CDR3 protein: CASSSGQSSSNEKLFF; CDR3 DNA: TGTGCCAGCAGTAGCGGACAGTCGAGCAGTAATGAAAAACTGTTTTTT
J gene: TRBJ2-7; D gene: -; V gene: TRBV12-3/TRBV12-4; clone size: -; CDR3 protein: CASSPPGHEQYF; CDR3 DNA: TGTGCCAGCAGTCCCCCGGGGCACGAGCAGTACTTC
J gene: TRBJ1-2; D gene: TRBD1; V gene: TRBV5-1; clone size: -; CDR3 protein: CASSPGQLYGYTF; CDR3 DNA: TGCGCCAGCAGCCCGGGACAGCTCTATGGCTACACCTTC
J gene: TRBJ2-7; D gene: TRBD2; V gene: TRBV29-1; clone size: many; CDR3 protein: CSVALAGGSYEQYF; CDR3 DNA: TGCAGCGTTGCCCTAGCGGGAGGCTCCTACGAGCAGTACTTC
J gene: TRBJ2-1; D gene: TRBD2; V gene: TRBV7-2; clone size: few; CDR3 protein: CASSFNSGRSYNEQFF; CDR3 DNA: TGTGCCAGCAGCTTTAACAGCGGGAGGTCCTACAATGAGCAGTTCTTC
J gene: TRBJ2-1; D gene: TRBD2; V gene: TRBV11-2; clone size: few; CDR3 protein: CASSSTLAGGEQFF; CDR3 DNA: TGTGCCAGCAGCTCCACCCTAGCGGGAGGGGAGCAGTTCTTC
J gene: TRBJ2-5; D gene: -; V gene: TRBV6-2/TRBV6-3; clone size: -; CDR3 protein: CASRYTGSETQYF; CDR3 DNA: TGTGCCAGCAGATACACAGGGTCCGAGACCCAGTACTTC
J gene: TRBJ2-1; D gene: TRBD2; V gene: TRBV29-1; clone size: few; CDR3 protein: CSARASGRFWDEQFF; CDR3 DNA: TGCAGCGCTCGGGCTAGCGGGAGGTTTTGGGATGAGCAGTTCTTC
J gene: TRBJ2-7; D gene: -; V gene: TRBV27; clone size: -; CDR3 protein: CASSLWEPQGTLSYEQYF; CDR3 DNA: TGTGCCAGCAGTTTATGGGAGCCTCAGGGGACCCTCTCCTACGAGCAGTACTTC
J gene: TRBJ1-2; D gene: -; V gene: TRBV6-1; clone size: -; CDR3 protein: CASRSLGGSYGYTF; CDR3 DNA: TGTGCCAGCAGATCCCTGGGGGGGTCCTATGGCTACACCTTC
J gene: TRBJ1-1; D gene: -; V gene: TRBV15; clone size: many; CDR3 protein: CASGPRRGKAFF; CDR3 DNA: TGTGCCTCGGGCCCCAGGCGGGGAAAAGCTTTCTTT
J gene: TRBJ2-7; D gene: TRBD2; V gene: TRBV6-2/TRBV6-3; clone size: -; CDR3 protein: CASRLDGGNYEQYF; CDR3 DNA: TGTGCCAGCAGGCTTGACGGGGGGAACTACGAGCAGTACTTC
J gene: TRBJ2-3; D gene: -; V gene: TRBV18; clone size: -; CDR3 protein: CASSPDPQGYTQYF; CDR3 DNA: TGTGCCAGCTCACCAGACCCGCAGGGATATACGCAGTATTTT
J gene: TRBJ1-2; D gene: TRBD1; V gene: TRBV7-9; clone size: few; CDR3 protein: CASSLERDRDGYTF; CDR3 DNA: TGTGCCAGCAGCTTAGAGCGGGACAGGGATGGCTACACCTTC
J gene: TRBJ2-1; D gene: -; V gene: TRBV24-1; clone size: few; CDR3 protein: CATSDPINNEQFF; CDR3 DNA: TGTGCCACCAGTGACCCCATCAACAATGAGCAGTTCTTC
J gene: TRBJ1-1; D gene: TRBD1; V gene: TRBV20-1; clone size: few; CDR3 protein: CSASDRGGTEAFF; CDR3 DNA: TGCAGTGCTAGTGACAGGGGGGGAACTGAAGCTTTCTTT
J gene: TRBJ2-2; D gene: TRBD1; V gene: TRBV4-3; clone size: few; CDR3 protein: CASSQSGTGVPGELFF; CDR3 DNA: TGCGCCAGCAGCCAATCCGGGACAGGGGTACCCGGGGAGCTGTTTTTT
J gene: TRBJ2-3; D gene: -; V gene: TRBV4-3; clone size: few; CDR3 protein: CASSQDGQGRADTQYF; CDR3 DNA: TGCGCCAGCAGCCAAGATGGGCAGGGGAGGGCAGATACGCAGTATTTT
J gene: TRBJ1-2; D gene: TRBD1; V gene: TRBV7-2; clone size: few; CDR3 protein: CASSFKGQGDYGYTF; CDR3 DNA: TGTGCCAGCAGCTTCAAAGGACAGGGCGACTATGGCTACACCTTC
J gene: TRBJ2-1; D gene: TRBD2; V gene: TRBV27; clone size: few; CDR3 protein: CASSWGTSGSFNEQFF; CDR3 DNA: TGTGCCAGCAGTTGGGGGACTAGCGGGAGCTTCAATGAGCAGTTCTTC
J gene: TRBJ2-3; D gene: -; V gene: TRBV12-3/TRBV12-4; clone size: few; CDR3 protein: CASSLSREHTQYF; CDR3 DNA: TGTGCCAGCAGTTTATCCAGGGAGCATACGCAGTATTTT
J gene: TRBJ2-2; D gene: -; V gene: TRBV9; clone size: -; CDR3 protein: CASSKEGRDPTGELFF; CDR3 DNA: TGTGCCAGCAGCAAAGAAGGCAGGGACCCCACCGGGGAGCTGTTTTTT
J gene: TRBJ2-1; D gene: -; V gene: TRBV12-3/TRBV12-4; clone size: many; CDR3 protein: CASSLGKYNEQFF; CDR3 DNA: TGTGCCAGCAGTTTAGGTAAATACAATGAGCAGTTCTTC
J gene: TRBJ1-1; D gene: -; V gene: TRBV6-2/TRBV6-3; clone size: -; CDR3 protein: CASSYPDRQYMNTEAFF; CDR3 DNA: TGTGCCAGCAGTTACCCCGACCGACAGTACATGAACACTGAAGCTTTCTTT
J gene: TRBJ2-7; D gene: -; V gene: TRBV12-2; clone size: -; CDR3 protein: CASRLFYEQYF; CDR3 DNA: TGTGCAAGTCGCTTATTCTACGAGCAGTACTTC
J gene: TRBJ2-1; D gene: TRBD2; V gene: TRBV20-1; clone size: few; CDR3 protein: CSATGTNSNEQFF; CDR3 DNA: TGCAGTGCTACCGGGACTAACTCCAATGAGCAGTTCTTC
J gene: TRBJ1-6; D gene: TRBD1; V gene: TRBV2; clone size: few; CDR3 protein: CASSAPGTGGDSPLHF; CDR3 DNA: TGTGCCAGCAGTGCCCCCGGGACAGGGGGCGATTCACCCCTCCACTTT
J gene: TRBJ2-3; D gene: TRBD1; V gene: TRBV7-9; clone size: -; CDR3 protein: CASSTKGQNTDTQYF; CDR3 DNA: TGTGCCAGCAGCACAAAGGGACAGAACACAGATACGCAGTATTTT
J gene: TRBJ2-1; D gene: -; V gene: TRBV29-1; clone size: once; CDR3 protein: CSSRAGPKSDEQFF; CDR3 DNA: TGCAGCTCACGAGCGGGCCCAAAGTCGGATGAGCAGTTCTTC
J gene: TRBJ2-7; D gene: TRBD2; V gene: TRBV20-1; clone size: few; CDR3 protein: CSARAPGGNYEQYF; CDR3 DNA: TGCAGTGCTAGAGCCCCGGGGGGAAACTACGAGCAGTACTTC
J gene: TRBJ2-7; D gene: TRBD1; V gene: TRBV11-2; clone size: few; CDR3 protein: CASSFGQGGSYEQYF; CDR3 DNA: TGTGCCAGCAGCTTTGGACAGGGGGGTTCCTACGAGCAGTACTTC
J gene: TRBJ2-1; D gene: -; V gene: TRBV7-2; clone size: few; CDR3 protein: CASRYLNEQFF; CDR3 DNA: TGTGCCAGCAGGTACCTTAATGAGCAGTTCTTC
J gene: TRBJ2-5; D gene: TRBD2; V gene: TRBV5-4; clone size: -; CDR3 protein: CASSFGTSGLETQYF; CDR3 DNA: TGTGCCAGCAGCTTTGGGACTAGCGGGTTGGAGACCCAGTACTTC
J gene: TRBJ1-1; D gene: -; V gene: TRBV2; clone size: few; CDR3 protein: CASSSPVGGAGEAFF; CDR3 DNA: TGTGCCAGCAGTTCCCCGGTGGGGGGGGCTGGTGAAGCTTTCTTT
J gene: TRBJ2-2; D gene: TRBD2; V gene: TRBV20-1; clone size: many; CDR3 protein: CSARDSGGGTGELFF; CDR3 DNA: TGCAGTGCTAGAGATTCCGGCGGGGGCACCGGGGAGCTGTTTTTT
J gene: TRBJ2-7; D gene: TRBD1; V gene: TRBV20-1; clone size: many; CDR3 protein: CSGTDRTDYEQYF; CDR3 DNA: TGCAGTGGCACGGACAGGACCGACTACGAGCAGTACTTC
J gene: TRBJ1-2; D gene: -; V gene: TRBV3-1; clone size: many; CDR3 protein: CASSHRGGGGYGYTF; CDR3 DNA: TGTGCCAGCAGCCACAGGGGTGGAGGCGGCTATGGCTACACCTTC
J gene: TRBJ2-1; D gene: -; V gene: TRBV5-1; clone size: few; CDR3 protein: CASSLDVGDYNEQFF; CDR3 DNA: TGCGCCAGCAGCTTGGACGTGGGGGACTACAATGAGCAGTTCTTC
J gene: TRBJ1-3; D gene: -; V gene: TRBV12-3/TRBV12-4; clone size: few; CDR3 protein: CASSLGSPSGNTIYF; CDR3 DNA: TGTGCCAGCAGTTTAGGCAGTCCCTCTGGAAACACCATATATTTT
J gene: TRBJ2-3; D gene: TRBD1; V gene: TRBV5-1; clone size: many; CDR3 protein: CASSYGTGAVGDTQYF; CDR3 DNA: TGCGCCAGCAGCTATGGGACAGGGGCGGTTGGAGATACGCAGTATTTT
J gene: TRBJ2-6; D gene: TRBD1; V gene: TRBV11-1; clone size: -; CDR3 protein: CASSFGTGDLSGANVLTF; CDR3 DNA: TGTGCCAGCAGCTTCGGGACAGGGGACCTTTCTGGGGCCAACGTCCTGACTTTC
J gene: TRBJ2-1; D gene: TRBD2; V gene: TRBV12-3/TRBV12-4; clone size: few; CDR3 protein: CATRVGAGGWEEQFF; CDR3 DNA: TGTGCCACCAGGGTCGGAGCGGGAGGCTGGGAAGAGCAGTTCTTC
J gene: TRBJ1-1; D gene: TRBD1; V gene: TRBV12-3/TRBV12-4; clone size: -; CDR3 protein: CASSWRDRDFPEAFF; CDR3 DNA: TGTGCCAGCAGTTGGCGGGACAGGGACTTTCCTGAAGCTTTCTTT
J gene: TRBJ1-1; D gene: -; V gene: TRBV7-2; clone size: few; CDR3 protein: CASSLAAVVVNTEAFF; CDR3 DNA: TGTGCCAGCAGCTTAGCGGCGGTGGTAGTGAACACTGAAGCTTTCTTT